These T cell receptor beta chains were read from a single sample in a study of shared T cell receptors in the human thymus. Profiling relied on immunoSEQ multiplex PCR, and the TCRdb table lists in-frame clones only, not all of them. The sample shows just under 550,000 clones, about four fifths of them seen only once. The sample was also linked to a second study, of human thymus T cells.

The sequenced sample was thymocytes. These TCRs come from a boy under two years old with a congenital heart defect. Each CDR3 is given with its conserved first and last residue. The order of the fields is V gene, J gene, clone size, D gene, CDR3 length, CDR3 DNA, CDR3 protein. The D gene is left open where the match is weak. Clone size is not always given. Where it is, it says once, few, many or a class for expanded clones.

TRBV4-3	TRBJ1-4	.	TRBD1	17	TGCGCCAGCAGCCAAGAGAAAGGGGGCGCAACTAATGAAAAACTGTTTTTT	CASSQEKGGATNEKLFF
TRBV19	TRBJ1-2	.	TRBD1	22	TGTGCCAGTAGTATTCTTCCACAGGGGGGTAGTCTGGGGACCTCTATGGACTATGGCTACACCTTC	CASSILPQGGSLGTSMDYGYTF
TRBV5-6	TRBJ2-7	.	.	13	TGTGCCAGCAGCCTAGGGGTTCCCTACGAGCAGTACTTC	CASSLGVPYEQYF
TRBV5-1	TRBJ2-7	.	.	12	TGCGCCAGCGGGATGGACTCCTCTCGGCAGTACTTC	CASGMDSSRQYF
TRBV27	TRBJ2-3	.	TRBD1	15	TGTGCCAGCAACCGAGGACAGGCGATCACAGATACGCAGTATTTT	CASNRGQAITDTQYF
TRBV7-6	TRBJ2-3	.	TRBD2	19	TGTGCCAGCAGCTTAGAAGGATTATCGGCGGGAGGGCGGTCAGATACGCAGTATTTT	CASSLEGLSAGGRSDTQYF
TRBV4-3	TRBJ2-1	.	TRBD1	16	TGCGCCAGCAGCCAAGTGTCAGGGGGTTCCTACAATGAGCAGTTCTTC	CASSQVSGGSYNEQFF
TRBV7-9	TRBJ2-7	.	TRBD1	17	TGTGCCAGCAGCTTAGCGCGAGGACAGGGAATAATTGGCGAGCAGTACTTC	CASSLARGQGIIGEQYF
TRBV19	TRBJ1-1	.	.	11	TGTGCCAGTAGTATGGGGAGGGGGGCTTTCTTT	CASSMGRGAFF
TRBV30	TRBJ2-1	.	.	16	TGTGCCTGGAGTGACCCCCAGATGTCCGCCTACAATGAGCAGTTCTTC	CAWSDPQMSAYNEQFF
TRBV30	TRBJ1-4	.	.	13	TGTGCCTGGATATATAGGGGCTGTGAAAAACTGTTTTTT	CAWIYRGCEKLFF
TRBV5-1	TRBJ2-1	.	.	16	TGCGCCAGCAGCTTGGTTCCGGGAGAATCGTACAATGAGCAGTTCTTC	CASSLVPGESYNEQFF
TRBV4-3	TRBJ2-1	.	TRBD1	16	TGCGCCAGCAGCCTGGTCGACAGGGTAACCTACAATGAGCAGTTCTTC	CASSLVDRVTYNEQFF
TRBV5-1	TRBJ2-7	.	TRBD2	16	TGCGCCAGCAGCTTGGCAACTAGCGGGGGTCCCTACGAGCAGTACTTC	CASSLATSGGPYEQYF
TRBV14	TRBJ1-2	.	.	21	TGTGCCAGCAGCTCCAGTAAAGCCCGGGGACCTGGACGGGGGGTAAAAGGTGGCTACACCTTC	CASSSSKARGPGRGVKGGYTF
TRBV30	TRBJ2-1	.	.	14	TGTGCCTGGAGTCTTGGAGGTATTAACAATGAGCAGTTCTTC	CAWSLGGINNEQFF
TRBV29-1	TRBJ2-1	few	TRBD2	16	TGCAGCGAGTCGGGGTGGGGCGGGAGCCCTTACAATGAGCAGTTCTTC	CSESGWGGSPYNEQFF
TRBV19	TRBJ2-4	.	.	16	TGTGCCAGTAGTATAATTTGGAACAGGGTCAAAAACATTCAGTACTTC	CASSIIWNRVKNIQYF
TRBV10-3	TRBJ2-5	.	TRBD2	14	TGTGCCATCAGTTCTAGCGGGAGGGAAGAGACCCAGTACTTC	CAISSSGREETQYF
TRBV30	TRBJ1-2	.	.	12	TGTGCCTGGAGTGTAGGAGATCCTGGCTACACCTTC	CAWSVGDPGYTF
TRBV7-2	TRBJ2-5	few	TRBD2	16	TGTGCCAGCAGCTTCCCCGTTTCTAGCGGGCAAGAGACCCAGTACTTC	CASSFPVSSGQETQYF
TRBV4-2	TRBJ2-7	.	TRBD1	15	TGTGCCAGCAGCCAAGCGAGACAGGGAAGGTACGAGCAGTACTTC	CASSQARQGRYEQYF
TRBV5-5	TRBJ2-5	once	TRBD2	17	TGTGCCAGCACCAGCGGGAGACGGGAAGGATTCCAAGAGACCCAGTACTTC	CASTSGRREGFQETQYF
TRBV15	TRBJ2-7	few	TRBD1	16	TGTGCCACCAGCAGAGGGGCAACAGGGGGTTCCTACGAGCAGTACTTC	CATSRGATGGSYEQYF